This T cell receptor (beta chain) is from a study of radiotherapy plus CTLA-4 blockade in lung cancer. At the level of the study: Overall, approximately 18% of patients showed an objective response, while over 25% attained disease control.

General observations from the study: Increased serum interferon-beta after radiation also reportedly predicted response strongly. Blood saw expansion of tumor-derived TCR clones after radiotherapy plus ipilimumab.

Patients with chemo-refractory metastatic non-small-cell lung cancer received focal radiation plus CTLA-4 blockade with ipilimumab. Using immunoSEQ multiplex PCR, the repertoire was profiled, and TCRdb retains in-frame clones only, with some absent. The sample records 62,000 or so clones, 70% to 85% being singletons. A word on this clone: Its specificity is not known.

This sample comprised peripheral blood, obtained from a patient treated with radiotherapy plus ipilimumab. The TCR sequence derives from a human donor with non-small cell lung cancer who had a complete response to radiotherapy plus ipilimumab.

The CDR3, as DNA: TGTGCCAGCAGCCTAGGCTGGGGGCCTCCTGGCTACACCTTC. Translated: CASSLGWGPPGYTF. This sequence joins TRBV11-3 and TRBJ1-2, with a possible D match to TRBD1 (6 bases). V was trimmed by 5 bases and J by 7 bases, leaving 17 bases between them. The germline V gene encodes CDR1 SGHNT and CDR2 YENEEA. This CDR3 comprises 14 residues.